One and the same sample provided the 24 T cell receptor beta chains below, sequenced in a study of T cells in Graves' hyperthyroidism and ophthalmopathy. The investigators amplified TCR beta CDR3 regions from RNA transcripts. The TCR CDR3 first-round RT-PCR relied on the HTBI primer set. TCRdb analysed the multiplex PCR reads with MiXCR anew, one entry per CDR3 protein. The table includes about 410,000 distinct CDR3 sequences, 14% to 15% detected once. Input material: blood. The receptors originated from a man aged 18 to 29 with Graves' ophthalmopathy.

This clonotype was observed at least ten times. The gene calls are TRBV12-3 or TRBV12-4 and TRBJ1-5; D is undetermined. Trimming stripped 7 bases from V and 0 bases from J, with 19 bases between. There are 17 residues in the CDR3. CDR3: CASIPSLRDYSNQPQHF. The CDR3 region has the DNA TGTGCCAGCATCCCTAGCCTAAGGGATTATAGCAATCAGCCCCAGCATTTT.

This clonotype was detected a few times. The rearrangement uses TRBV11-2 and TRBJ1-2; 8 bases are a match to TRBD1. Trimming took 2 bases from V and 2 from J; bases not matched to a gene: 13. There are 18 residues in the CDR3. Per the germline V gene, CDR1 is SGHAT and CDR2 is FQNNGV. The CDR3 here is CASSLSMGQAIHNYGYTF. CDR3 DNA: TGTGCCAGCAGCTTAAGTATGGGACAGGCCATACACAACTATGGCTACACCTTC.

In this sample, this clonotype turned up many times. An end of the junction does not agree with germline; a read error may underlie this. The rearrangement uses TRBV5-1 and TRBJ2-1; tentative D call: TRBD2 (5 bases). CDR1 is SGHRS, CDR2 YFSETQ, per germline. The CDR3 is 15 residues long. The CDR3 here is CASRLDSSSYNEQFF. In nucleotides, the CDR3 is TGCGCCAGCAGGTTGGACTCGAGCTCCTACAATGAGCAGTTCTTC.

This clonotype has a count of ten or more. The chain employs TRBV20-1 and TRBJ2-1; 11 bases line up with TRBD2. The CDR3 spans 14 residues. The V segment lost 6 bases and the J segment 5 bases; nucleotides outside the gene matches: 6. The germline V gene has CDR1 DFQATT and CDR2 SNEGSKA (reference sequence). CDR3 protein: CSARLAGRDNEQFF. CDR3 nucleotides: TGCAGTGCAAGACTAGCGGGAAGAGACAATGAGCAGTTCTTC.

The table lists this clonotype with many counts. The chain is built from TRBV11-3 and TRBJ2-3; 8 bases match TRBD2. CDR1 is SGHNT and CDR2 is YENEEA in the germline V gene. The CDR3 spans 16 residues. The ends lost 5 bases at V and 6 bases at J; junction bases unmatched: 13. CDR3 in amino acids: CASSRGSGGTRDTQYF. The CDR3 nucleotides read TGTGCCAGCAGCCGAGGCTCGGGGGGGACTCGGGATACGCAGTATTTT.

This chain uses TRBV12-3 or TRBV12-4 with TRBJ2-3, with 7 bases aligning to TRBD2. The CDR3 has 17 residues. After removal of 5 bases from V and 2 bases from J, the junction contained 13 bases not matched to a gene. CDR3 sequence reads: CASSRTSRGLNTDTQYF. The CDR3 nucleotides are TGTGCCAGCAGTCGAACCTCTAGGGGACTAAACACAGATACGCAGTATTTT.

The chain couples TRBV27 to TRBJ1-2; no clear D. The V gene's germline CDR1 is MNHEY and CDR2 SMNVEV (reference sequence). This CDR3 spans 14 amino acids. The ends were cut back, 5 bases at V and 0 bases at J, with 10 bases in the middle. The CDR3 sequence: CASSLLGPNYGYTF. CDR3 DNA: TGTGCCAGCAGTCTACTTGGACCTAACTATGGCTACACCTTC.

This clonotype showed up many times. The chain employs TRBV28 and TRBJ1-2, with TRBD1 identical over 7 bases. Per germline, CDR1 MDHEN and CDR2 SYDVKM. V was clipped by 6 bases and J by 3 bases; unmatched bases: 7. The CDR3 spans 14 residues. The DNA for the CDR3 is TGTGCCAGCAGCAGGGACAGAACGGACTATGGCTACACCTTC. It translates to CASSRDRTDYGYTF.

This chain links TRBV19 with TRBJ1-2; possible D gene TRBD1, 5 bases. CDR1 and CDR2 from the germline V gene are LNHDA and SQIVND (reference sequence). The V and J ends lost 4 bases and 2 bases respectively, with 20 bases between them. The CDR3 consists of 17 residues. The CDR3 bases are TGTGCCAGTAGTAGTCTCTACCCAACAGGCCTCAACTATGGCTACACCTTC. It encodes CASSSLYPTGLNYGYTF.

Ten or more counts support this clonotype. This rearrangement joins TRBV11-2 to TRBJ1-2; D is uncertain. The germline V and J ends were trimmed by 5 bases and 0 bases, with 7 bases remaining between them. Germline values: CDR1 SGHAT, CDR2 FQNNGV. CDR3 length: 13 residues. CDR3 bases: TGTGCCAGCAGCCCCCAAACTAACTATGGCTACACCTTC. It translates to CASSPQTNYGYTF.

CDR3 sequence reads: CASSYWGSYEQYF. CDR3 coding DNA: TGTGCCAGCAGTTATTGGGGTTCCTACGAGCAGTACTTC. The chain employs TRBV6-5 and TRBJ2-7; no clear D. Germline CDR1 reads MNHEY; CDR2 reads SVGAGI. The CDR3 sequence is 13 residues long. The V gene lost 3 bases and the J gene lost 1 base, with 7 bases spanning the gap.

The chain recombines TRBV7-8 with TRBJ2-7, with 8 bases lining up with TRBD2. CDR3 length: 15 residues. Unmatched junction bases numbered 8, after V lost 3 bases and J lost 4 bases. Germline V CDR1 and CDR2: SGHVS, FQNEAQ. The CDR3 reads CASSFGGAVFYEQYF. CDR3 in DNA: TGTGCCAGCAGCTTCGGGGGGGCGGTTTTTTACGAGCAGTACTTC.

Turning to this clonotype: Given a much more abundant clone one base away, this may be a read error. V usage is TRBV7-2 and J usage is TRBJ2-7; D is uncertain. The CDR3 totals 16 residues. Per the germline V gene, CDR1 is SGHTA and CDR2 is FQGNSA. Trimming shortened V by 4 bases and J by 0 bases, and 16 bases separated the two germline ends. CDR3 sequence reads: CASSSLAPTLSYEQYF. DNA for the CDR3: TGTGCCAGCAGCTCTCTTGCCCCAACCCTCTCCTACGAGCAGTACTTC.

The table lists this clonotype with a few counts. The V call is TRBV30, the J call TRBJ2-1; possible D gene TRBD2, 5 bases. V lost 0 bases, J lost 6 bases, and 15 bases lay in between. Germline CDR1 and CDR2: GTSNPN and SVGIG (reference sequence). This CDR3 region has 15 residues. The CDR3 DNA is TGTGCCTGGAGTGTCCCTCCTAGCTATCGCAATGAGCAGTTCTTC. Protein product: CAWSVPPSYRNEQFF.

This clonotype was counted once. Being one base from a much bigger clone, this may be a read error. This chain joins TRBV20-1 and TRBJ2-3; TRBD2 matches at 10 bases. J was trimmed by 4 bases and V by 5 bases; bases with no gene match: 0. From germline, CDR1 is DFQATT and CDR2 SNEGSKA (reference sequence). The CDR3 length is 12 residues. The CDR3 DNA sequence: TGCAGTGCTGGACTAGCGGCAGATACGCAGTATTTT. It encodes CSAGLAADTQYF.

This clonotype was seen repeatedly, ten times or more. The chain is built from TRBV27 and TRBJ2-7, with no clear D. V was trimmed by 3 bases and J by 2 bases, leaving 11 bases between them. This CDR3 contains 14 residues. The germline V gene has CDR1 MNHEY and CDR2 SMNVEV (reference sequence). Here the CDR3 DNA reads TGTGCCAGCAGTTTCTCGGACGCGACCTACGAGCAGTACTTC. Its translation is CASSFSDATYEQYF.

The rearrangement uses TRBV7-3 and TRBJ1-1; 8 nucleotides align to TRBD1. This CDR3 spans 15 amino acids. Trimming cost V 7 bases and J 6 bases; bases outside gene matches: 13. The germline V gene encodes CDR1 SGHTA and CDR2 FQGTGA. The CDR3 nucleotides read TGTGCCAGCATAGGGGGCCGACAGGGGTTCCCTGAAGCTTTCTTT. This translates into CASIGGRQGFPEAFF.

There are many counts of this clonotype. The rearrangement links TRBV19 to TRBJ2-5; D might be TRBD2 (5 bases). Looked up from germline, CDR1 is LNHDA and CDR2 is SQIVND (reference sequence). V was shortened by 5 bases and J by 1 base, with 8 bases between the two germline ends. This CDR3 is 13 amino acids long. Written as DNA, the CDR3 is TGTGCCAGTAGTGTTGGGAGCCAAGAGACCCAGTACTTC. This encodes CASSVGSQETQYF.

This rearrangement joins TRBV19 to TRBJ1-6; 11 nucleotides align to TRBD1. The CDR3 totals 18 residues. Germline trimming cut 7 bases from V and 2 bases from J; bases unmatched to any gene: 10. Germline-derived CDR1 and CDR2 are LNHDA and SQIVND (reference sequence). Here the CDR3 reads CASTSGTGGFAYNSPLHF. The CDR3 DNA reads TGTGCCAGTACTTCTGGGACAGGGGGTTTTGCCTATAATTCACCCCTCCACTTT.

This clonotype was recorded many times. In DNA, the CDR3 is TGTGCCAGCAGTCCGGGGCAGGGGGCCATCTACGAGCAGTACTTC. Protein product: CASSPGQGAIYEQYF. This sequence joins TRBV12-3 or TRBV12-4 and TRBJ2-7; 8 bases agree with TRBD1. This CDR3 has 15 residues. V lost 5 bases to trimming and J lost 3 bases; unmatched junction nucleotides: 9.

This clonotype occurred many times. The chain carries TRBV11-3 and TRBJ2-5; 8 bases align to TRBD1. Germline CDR1 is SGHNT and CDR2 is YENEEA. CDR3 length: 14 residues. V shed 4 bases and J 3 bases; nucleotides not matched to a gene: 4. In DNA, the CDR3 is TGTGCCAGCAGCTCACAGGACAGGGAAGAGACCCAGTACTTC. Translating it yields CASSSQDREETQYF.

The chain has TRBV9 and TRBJ2-2; perhaps TRBD2 as D (6 bases). Trimming stripped 3 bases from V and 6 bases from J, with 18 bases between. This CDR3 has 16 amino acids. Germline assignment: CDR1 SGDLS and CDR2 YYNGEE. Here the CDR3 reads CASSGSSETRAGELFF. As DNA, the CDR3 is TGTGCCAGCAGCGGGTCTAGCGAAACACGGGCCGGGGAGCTGTTTTTT.

As for this clonotype: A clone one base away is much larger, so this may be a read error. This sequence joins TRBV12-3 or TRBV12-4 and TRBJ2-2; no reliable D call. The CDR3 totals 12 residues. Trimming took off 4 bases at V and 2 bases at J, with 2 bases between the two ends. The CDR3 loop is CASSCNTGELFF. The DNA of the CDR3 is TGTGCCAGCAGTTGTAACACCGGGGAGCTGTTTTTT.

On this clonotype itself: It may be a read error: a sequence one base away is much more abundant. The chain is built from TRBV20-1 and TRBJ2-1, with a possible D match to TRBD2 (6 bases). The end of the DNA aligns better with TRBJ2-7, so the J call may be wrong. The CDR3 sequence is 13 residues long. Germline CDR1 reads DFQATT; CDR2 reads SNEGSKA (reference sequence). The CDR3 protein is CSAMRDDYNEQYF. The CDR3 bases are TGCAGTGCTATGCGGGATGATTACAATGAGCAGTACTTC.